A single sample gave rise to the 5 T cell receptor beta chains below, sequenced in a study of T-cell reconstitution after alpha-beta-depleted transplantation in children. The TCRbeta library incorporated unique molecular identifiers. MiXCR, applied by TCRdb to the PCR reads, yields one record per CDR3 protein. The sample has about 610,000 distinct CDR3 sequences, roughly a tenth seen once. Sequenced material: PBMCs from the stem cell graft donor, taken from the stem cell graft. These receptors all come from a human donor who donated a stem cell graft to a child with acute myeloid leukemia.

V gene TRBV9 combines with J gene TRBJ2-5; 14 positions agree with TRBD2. After removal of 7 bases from V and 4 bases from J, the junction contained 3 bases not matched to a gene. This CDR3 region has 14 residues. Germline V gives CDR1 SGDLS, CDR2 YYNGEE. CDR3 bases: TGTGCCAGCTCGGGACTAGCGGGAGCAGAGACCCAGTACTTC. It translates to CASSGLAGAETQYF.

The chain employs TRBV7-9 and TRBJ2-1, with 11 positions matching TRBD2. This CDR3 comprises 15 residues. CDR1 and CDR2 from the germline V gene are SEHNR and FQNEAQ (reference sequence). V was clipped by 7 bases and J by 8 bases; unmatched bases: 10. The CDR3 loop is CASTPGLADGDEQFF. The CDR3 DNA sequence: TGTGCCAGCACCCCGGGACTAGCGGACGGAGATGAGCAGTTCTTC.

With regard to this clonotype: A junction boundary mismatches the germline segment, possibly from a read error. V is TRBV7-7 and J is TRBJ2-1; TRBD2 matches 10 bases. The CDR3 has 17 residues. In germline, CDR1 is SSHAT, CDR2 FNYEAQ (reference sequence). The CDR3, as DNA: TGTGCTAGCAGCCCCCTAGCGGGAGCTTTGAGTGGAAATGAGCAGTTCTTC. Protein: CASSPLAGALSGNEQFF.

The chain recombines TRBV29-1 with TRBJ1-4, with D hard to call. V was pared by 4 bases and J by 5 bases, with 11 bases between. Germline V gene lookup returns CDR1 SQVTM and CDR2 ANQGSEA. The CDR3 consists of 13 residues. CDR3 DNA: TGCAGCGTTGGGAAGGGATTCAATGAAAAACTGTTTTTT. Protein product: CSVGKGFNEKLFF.

The chain has TRBV20-1 and TRBJ2-3; D gene unclear. Germline values: CDR1 DFQATT, CDR2 SNEGSKA (reference sequence). Trimming took 6 bases from V and 1 from J, leaving 11 bases between them. The CDR3 loop spans 13 amino acids. CDR3 sequence reads: CSAALTGTDTQYF. DNA for the CDR3: TGCAGTGCCGCACTCACTGGCACAGATACGCAGTATTTT.